Included here is one TCR beta chain sequence, with context. In germline, CDR1 is SGHAT, CDR2 FQNNGV. Trimming left V 4 bases short and J 3 bases short, with 16 bases between. There are 16 residues in the CDR3. Profiling relied on immunoSEQ multiplex PCR, and the TCRdb table lists in-frame clones only, not all of them. The data hold over 400,000 clones, with approximately 90% observed a single time. The source of the sample is a study of blood T cell repertoires in COVID-19. The receptor comes from a woman aged 25-40 years with active or convalescent COVID-19. The J gene is TRBJ2-1, the V gene TRBV11-2; TRBD2 is a possible D gene (7 bases). The sample comprised peripheral blood. The CDR3 nucleotides read TGTGCCAGCAGCTCGGGGGAGGGGGGCTACTACAATGAGCAGTTCTTC. Protein sequence: CASSSGEGGYYNEQFF.